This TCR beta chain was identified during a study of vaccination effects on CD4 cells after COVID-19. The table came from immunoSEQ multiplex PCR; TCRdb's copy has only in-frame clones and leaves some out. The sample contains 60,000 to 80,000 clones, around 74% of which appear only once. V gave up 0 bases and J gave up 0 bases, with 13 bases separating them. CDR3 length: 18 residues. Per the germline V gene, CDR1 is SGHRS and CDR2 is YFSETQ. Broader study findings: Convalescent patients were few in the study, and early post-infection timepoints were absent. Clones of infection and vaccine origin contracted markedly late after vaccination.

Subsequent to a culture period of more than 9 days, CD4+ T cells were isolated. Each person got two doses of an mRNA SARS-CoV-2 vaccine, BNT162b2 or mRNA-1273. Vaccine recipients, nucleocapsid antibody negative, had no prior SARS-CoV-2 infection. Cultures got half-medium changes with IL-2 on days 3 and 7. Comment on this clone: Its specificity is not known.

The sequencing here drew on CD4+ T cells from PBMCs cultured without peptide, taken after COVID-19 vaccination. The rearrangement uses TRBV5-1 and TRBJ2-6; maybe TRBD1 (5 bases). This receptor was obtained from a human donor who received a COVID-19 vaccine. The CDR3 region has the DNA TGCGCCAGCAGCTTGGAGACAGCCTCTCTCTCTGGGGCCAACGTCCTGACTTTC. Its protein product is CASSLETASLSGANVLTF.